This T cell receptor (beta chain) is from a study of tumor-infiltrating T cells and Merkel cell polyomavirus (dated by TCRdb to the late 2010s). Looking at the study overall: The study examined CD8+ T cells specific for the Merkel cell polyomavirus KLL epitope in Merkel cell carcinoma patients. Patients came in at different disease stages and had a median follow-up of around 2.5 years, ranging from roughly 1.1 to 6.0 years. The therapies patients received were varied and non-standardized, including chemotherapy, radiation and immunotherapies. TRB sequencing was performed on KLL-tetramer-sorted cells from blood or tumor-infiltrating lymphocytes in around 15 samples, as well as on eleven to twelve matched whole-tumor samples. Most whole-tumor samples were obtained as 25-micron curls cut from formalin-fixed, paraffin-embedded tissue blocks. Across the study, one tumor sample was obtained as a frozen nodal tumor digest and one as a flash-frozen core biopsy of a metastasis.

By immunohistochemistry, the tumors of all patients showed robust positive staining for Merkel cell polyomavirus Large T antigen. Around 12 Merkel cell carcinoma patients were included, each with robust KLL-tetramer+ populations (above 0.04% of CD8+ T cells) in blood and/or cultured TIL. All patients were identified as Caucasian, and a median age of approximately 69 years (range about 45 to 77 years) was recorded. V is shortened by 5 bases, J by 2 bases, and the region joining them spans 15 bases. Reading the germline V gene gives CDR1 SGHAT and CDR2 FQNNGV. Reading from cysteine to phenylalanine, the CDR3 counts 16 amino acids. CDR3 DNA is the only sequence kept; it has 48 bases, read in frame from the first base. Libraries were prepared through the immunoSEQ multiplex PCR assay. Genomic DNA extraction, TRB sequencing and normalization were performed by Adaptive Biotechnologies (Seattle, WA). In the authors' own workflow: Clonality was calculated as one minus the Shannon entropy of productive TRB sequences, normalized by log2 of unique productive sequences. KLL-specific clonotypes in tumors were identified by matching TCRbeta CDR3 amino acid sequences with those from each patient's tetramer-sorted sample. Held by TCRdb, this immuneACCESS table contains in-frame sequences only and omits some clones. Under half of the omission traces to an unresolved V gene where checked; the cause of the rest is unknown. V, J and clone size are taken as reported in that table, and D and trimming were inferred from the DNA itself. This sample lists about 3,000 clones; 70% to 90% were detected once. The ten largest clones take up about 9% of the sample.

Remarks on this clone: No cognate antigen has been identified for it. Nothing much larger sits one base from this clone, and base qualities are not available.

Overall study results and their limits: The study examined just one viral epitope, so T cells targeting other Merkel cell polyomavirus epitopes were not captured. The small sample size of the study (n = 12 patients) is a limitation. Significantly improved MCC-specific survival was associated with a higher intratumoral fraction of KLL-specific T cells (about 1.9-18% versus about 0-0.14%). More unique KLL-specific clonotypes in tumors (about 5-120 vs 0-3) was associated with a significant MCC-specific survival advantage (P = 0.0051). KLL-specific TRB repertoires were diverse and mostly private, with just one public clonotype, shared by two patients, among over 350 unique sequences.

Material for sequencing was tumor tissue. The sequence derives from a man aged 50 or older with Merkel cell carcinoma. The sequence is built from TRBV11-2 and TRBJ1-4; the D gene is possibly TRBD1, with 6 bases matching. The nucleotides are TGTGCCAGCAGCCCCGGGTGGGGGCGGACTAATGAAAAACTGTTTTTT. This codes for CASSPGWGRTNEKLFF. With the rest looked up from the reference TRBV11-2 and TRBJ1-4 genes rather than sequenced, the full variable domain is EAGVAQSPRYKIIEKRQSVAFWCNPISGHATLYWYQQILGQGPKLLIQFQNNGVVDDSQLPKDRFSAERLKGVDSTLKIQPAKLEDSAVYLCASSPGWGRTNEKLFFGSGTQLSVL.